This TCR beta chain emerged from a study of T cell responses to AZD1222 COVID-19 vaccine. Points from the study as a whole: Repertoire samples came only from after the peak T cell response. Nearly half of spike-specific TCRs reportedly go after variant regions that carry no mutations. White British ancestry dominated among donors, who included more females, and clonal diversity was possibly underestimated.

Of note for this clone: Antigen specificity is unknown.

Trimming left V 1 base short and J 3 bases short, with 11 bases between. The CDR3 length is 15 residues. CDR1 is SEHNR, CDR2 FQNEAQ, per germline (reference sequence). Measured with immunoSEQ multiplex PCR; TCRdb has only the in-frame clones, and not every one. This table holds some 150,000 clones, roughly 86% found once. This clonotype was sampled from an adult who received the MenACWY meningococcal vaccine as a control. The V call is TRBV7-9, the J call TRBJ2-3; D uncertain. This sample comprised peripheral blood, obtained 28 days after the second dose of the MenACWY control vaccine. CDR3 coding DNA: TGTGCCAGCAGCTTAGTAAACTACTTTACAGATACGCAGTATTTT. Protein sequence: CASSLVNYFTDTQYF. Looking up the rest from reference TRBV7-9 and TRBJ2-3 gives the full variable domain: DTGVSQNPRHKITKRGQNVTFRCDPISEHNRLYWYRQTLGQGPEFLTYFQNEAQLEKSRLLSDRFSAERPKGSFSTLEIQRTEQGDSAMYLCASSLVNYFTDTQYFGPGTRLTVL.